One and the same sample provided the 10 T cell receptor beta chains below, sequenced in a study of STAT5B mutations in CD4+ large granular lymphocyte leukemia. Clones were read by immunoSEQ multiplex PCR, and TCRdb kept only the in-frame ones, dropping some. The table has around 23,000 clones, around 80% seen once. Sequenced input: CD4+ T cells from blood buffy coats. Receptors originate from a human donor in good health.

The rearrangement joins TRBV19 to TRBJ2-3; 8 bases line up with TRBD1. CDR3 length: 16 residues. CDR1 is LNHDA, CDR2 SQIVND, per germline (reference sequence). V lost 6 bases and J lost 5; bases outside the gene matches: 13. The DNA of the CDR3 is TGTGCCAGTAGACTAACCGGGACAGGAGGTTTAGATACGCAGTATTTT. Protein sequence: CASRLTGTGGLDTQYF. Combining the CDR3 with reference TRBV19 and TRBJ2-3 gives the whole variable domain DGGITQSPKYLFRKEGQNVTLSCEQNLNHDAMYWYRQDPGQGLRLIYYSQIVNDFQKGDIAEGYSVSREKKESFPLTVTSAQKNPTAFYLCASRLTGTGGLDTQYFGPGTRLTVL.

The chain joins TRBV7-9 to TRBJ2-3; TRBD2 matches at 9 bases. Germline V gene lookup returns CDR1 SEHNR and CDR2 FQNEAQ (reference sequence). CDR3 length: 15 amino acids. Trimming at V came to 4 bases and at J to 3 bases, leaving 5 bases not matched to a gene. This CDR3 is CASSSGSGRTDTQYF. The DNA for the CDR3 is TGTGCCAGCAGCTCGGGTAGCGGGAGAACAGATACGCAGTATTTT.

The chain is built from TRBV4-1 and TRBJ2-1; the match to TRBD2 covers 11 bases. The V gene's germline CDR1 is MGHRA and CDR2 YSYEKL. With 6 bases clipped from V and 7 bases from J, the junction kept 8 bases outside the gene matches. The length of the CDR3 is 15 residues. For the CDR3, the DNA is TGCGCCAGCAGGCCGACTAGCGGGAAATATAATGAGCAGTTCTTC. It yields the protein CASRPTSGKYNEQFF.

V and J are TRBV2 and TRBJ2-3; possibly TRBD1 for D (6 bases). Germline CDR1 is SNHLY and CDR2 is FYNNEI. The germline V and J ends were trimmed by 8 bases and 3 bases, with 12 bases remaining between them. This CDR3 has 13 residues. The CDR3 loop is CASGDIGTDTQYF. The CDR3 DNA follows: TGTGCCAGCGGGGACATTGGTACAGATACGCAGTATTTT.

The chain recombines TRBV6-5 with TRBJ1-1; TRBD1 agrees at 9 bases. CDR1 is MNHEY, CDR2 SVGAGI, per germline. J gave up 4 bases and V 5 bases, and 2 bases lay outside the gene matches. This CDR3 has 13 residues. The CDR3 DNA is TGTGCCAGCAGTCTGGACAGGGGCACTGAAGCTTTCTTT. Translation: CASSLDRGTEAFF.

V is TRBV6-5 and J is TRBJ2-7, with 7 bases aligning to TRBD1. The V segment lost 4 bases and the J segment 5 bases; nucleotides outside the gene matches: 2. Germline loops: CDR1 MNHEY, CDR2 SVGAGI. This CDR3 is built from 12 residues. This chain's CDR3 is CASSLDRDEQYF. Written as DNA, the CDR3 is TGTGCCAGCAGTTTAGACAGGGACGAGCAGTACTTC.

This chain links TRBV29-1 with TRBJ2-1; D is undetermined. Germline-derived CDR1 and CDR2 are SQVTM and ANQGSEA. Deletions cut 6 bases from V and 7 bases from J, with 16 bases between. This CDR3 is built from 13 residues. The CDR3 nucleotides are TGCAGCGTCACCTCGACCGGGCGTAATGAGCAGTTCTTC. Its protein is CSVTSTGRNEQFF.

This clone has more than one count but fewer than ten. This chain uses TRBV10-3 with TRBJ2-7; 8 positions agree with TRBD1. The J segment lost 1 base and the V segment lost 7 bases, leaving 3 bases of the junction unmatched. The germline V gene encodes CDR1 ENHRY and CDR2 SYGVKD. This CDR3 is 13 amino acids long. The CDR3 region is CAITDRESYEQYF. CDR3 DNA: TGTGCCATCACGGACAGGGAATCCTACGAGCAGTACTTC.

Here the CDR3 DNA reads TGTGCCAGCAGCCAAGTGCCTAGCGGGAGACGTGAGCAGTTCTTC. Protein: CASSQVPSGRREQFF. The V gene is TRBV4-2, the J gene TRBJ2-1, with 10 bases lining up with TRBD2. CDR1 and CDR2 (germline): LGHNA, YNFKEQ. The CDR3 spans 15 residues. Germline trimming cut 1 base from V and 9 bases from J; bases unmatched to any gene: 6.

The V call is TRBV4-1, the J call TRBJ1-3; D may be TRBD1 (5 bases). The V end lost 0 bases, the J end lost 0 bases, and 12 bases lay between the germline ends. The CDR3 has 17 residues. The germline gives CDR1 MGHRA, CDR2 YSYEKL. CDR3 in amino acids: CASSQEGTGFSGNTIYF. In nucleotides, the CDR3 is TGCGCCAGCAGCCAAGAGGGTACAGGTTTCTCTGGAAACACCATATATTTT.